What follows are 12 T cell receptor beta chains derived from one specimen sequenced in a study of OX40 agonist ivuxolimab in advanced cancers. Using immunoSEQ multiplex PCR, the repertoire was profiled, and TCRdb retains in-frame clones only, with some absent. The table records 45,000 to 60,000 clones, about 83% of them present only once. The sample in question was CD4+ or CD8+ T cells sorted from blood, obtained in a trial of the OX40 agonist ivuxolimab. Every receptor here comes from an adult with an advanced solid tumor such as melanoma, head and neck, liver or kidney cancer.

This rearrangement joins TRBV19 to TRBJ2-3; D tentatively fits TRBD1 or TRBD2 (7 bases each). V lost 1 base and J 4 bases, leaving 12 bases between the germline ends. The CDR3 length is 15 residues. Per the germline V gene, CDR1 is LNHDA and CDR2 is SQIVND (reference sequence). CDR3 loop: CASSIATGRADTQYF. The CDR3 nucleotides read TGTGCCAGTAGTATAGCGACAGGGAGGGCAGATACGCAGTATTTT.

The gene calls are TRBV10-1 and TRBJ2-3; maybe TRBD2 (5 bases). The CDR3 has 15 amino acids. Germline V gene lookup returns CDR1 WNHNN and CDR2 SYGVQD (reference sequence). V gave up 10 bases and J gave up 6 bases, with 23 bases separating them. The CDR3: CATLEPNGRRDTQYF. The CDR3 DNA is TGCGCCACCCTCGAACCCAATGGTCGGAGGGATACGCAGTATTTT.

CDR3 in DNA: TGTGCCAGCAGCTTAGAAAGTGAACGCTATGGCTACACCTTC. This gives the protein CASSLESERYGYTF. J is TRBJ1-2 and V is TRBV7-9; D uncertain. Trimming stripped 1 base from V and 4 bases from J, with 10 bases between. Germline V gene sequence: CDR1 SEHNR, CDR2 FQNEAQ (reference sequence). The CDR3 runs to 14 residues.

This clone was counted only a few times. The chain couples TRBV5-6 to TRBJ1-1; D is undetermined. V was clipped by 6 bases and J by 2 bases, with 17 bases between them. The CDR3 consists of 15 residues. The germline V gene encodes CDR1 SGHDT and CDR2 YYEEEE. Here the CDR3 reads CASTQRPDGNTEAFF. The CDR3 bases are TGTGCCAGCACCCAACGGCCGGACGGCAACACTGAAGCTTTCTTT. Based on the CDR3 plus reference TRBV5-6 and TRBJ1-1, the full variable domain is DAGVTQSPTHLIKTRGQQVTLRCSPKSGHDTVSWYQQALGQGPQFIFQYYEEEERQRGNFPDRFSGHQFPNYSSELNVNALLLGDSALYLCASTQRPDGNTEAFFGQGTRLTVV.

The rearrangement joins TRBV12-5 to TRBJ1-2; 7 bases agree with TRBD1. The CDR3 is 13 residues long. Per germline, CDR1 LGHNT and CDR2 FRNRAP. J lost 6 bases, V lost 6 bases, and 7 bases had no gene match. CDR3 bases: TGTGCTAGTGGGGGACAGCCGGCCCATGGCTACACCTTC. The encoded protein is CASGGQPAHGYTF.

The V gene is TRBV6-5, the J gene TRBJ1-1; D might be TRBD1 (6 bases). Germline CDR1 MNHEY, CDR2 SVGAGI. The CDR3 covers 14 residues. The V gene lost 2 bases and the J gene lost 8 bases, with 15 bases spanning the gap. CDR3 DNA sequence: TGTGCCAGCAGTTACCAGGGGTTGAACGGGGAAGCTTTCTTT. Translation: CASSYQGLNGEAFF.

A note on this clone: Just one base apart from a much larger clone, this may be a read error. The chain has TRBV10-3 and TRBJ2-7; the D gene is possibly TRBD2 (5 bases). The CDR3 runs 16 residues. Looked up from germline, CDR1 is ENHRY and CDR2 is SYGVKD. V lost 2 bases and J lost 7, with 21 bases in between. The CDR3 loop is CAISEPYGEGRKEQYF. For the CDR3, the DNA is TGTGCCATCAGTGAGCCTTACGGGGAAGGACGGAAGGAGCAGTACTTC.

The V call is TRBV4-3, the J call TRBJ2-3, with TRBD2 matching over 8 bases. V lost 2 bases to trimming and J lost 3 bases; unmatched junction nucleotides: 7. Germline V CDR1 and CDR2: LGHNA, YSLEER. The CDR3 loop spans 16 amino acids. The CDR3 loop reads CASSQSGAGGTDTQYF. In DNA, the CDR3 is TGCGCCAGCAGCCAAAGTGGGGCGGGAGGTACAGATACGCAGTATTTT.

The V call is TRBV12-5, the J call TRBJ1-1, with 9 nucleotides matching TRBD1. The CDR3 extends over 18 amino acids. Trimming took 0 bases from V and 0 from J; bases not matched to a gene: 8. Germline V lookup: CDR1 LGHNT, CDR2 FRNRAP. The CDR3: CASGLVGTGRPLNTEAFF. The CDR3 DNA follows: TGTGCTAGTGGTTTGGTCGGGACAGGGCGACCGTTGAACACTGAAGCTTTCTTT.

This chain connects TRBV7-9 to TRBJ2-4; no reliable D call. Looked up from germline, CDR1 is SEHNR and CDR2 is FQNEAQ (reference sequence). V was trimmed by 3 bases and J by 3 bases, leaving 3 bases between them. This CDR3 has 12 residues. The CDR3: CASSLGKNIQYF. Here the CDR3 DNA reads TGTGCCAGCAGCTTGGGCAAAAACATTCAGTACTTC.

The gene calls are TRBV7-9 and TRBJ2-7; D is uncertain. The ends were cut back, 1 base at V and 5 bases at J, with 9 bases in the middle. Looked up from germline, CDR1 is SEHNR and CDR2 is FQNEAQ (reference sequence). The length of the CDR3 is 13 residues. CDR3 region: CASSLESVHEQYF. The DNA of the CDR3 is TGTGCCAGCAGCTTAGAATCGGTCCACGAGCAGTACTTC.

This clone has just a few counts. The V and J genes are TRBV2 and TRBJ1-2, with D possibly being TRBD1 (5 bases). CDR3 length: 14 amino acids. Per the germline V gene, CDR1 is SNHLY and CDR2 is FYNNEI. The germline V and J ends were trimmed by 11 bases and 6 bases, with 22 bases remaining between them. The CDR3 is CAGDRDLGGNGYTF. For the CDR3, the DNA is TGTGCCGGGGATCGGGACCTCGGAGGGAATGGCTACACCTTC.